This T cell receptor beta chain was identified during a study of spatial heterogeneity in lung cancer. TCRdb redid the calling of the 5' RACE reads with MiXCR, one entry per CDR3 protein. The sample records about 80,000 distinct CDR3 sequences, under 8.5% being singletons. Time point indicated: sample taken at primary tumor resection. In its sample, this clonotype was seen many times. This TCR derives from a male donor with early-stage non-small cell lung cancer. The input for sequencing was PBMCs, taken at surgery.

The CDR3 loop reads CASSVSGTLYEQYF. The CDR3 DNA reads as TGTGCCAGCTCGGTATCCGGGACCCTCTACGAGCAGTACTTC. The gene calls are TRBV18 and TRBJ2-7; D is possibly TRBD1 or TRBD2 (5 bases each). The CDR3 spans 14 residues. Per the germline V gene, CDR1 is KGHSH and CDR2 is LQKENI. The ends were cut back, 6 bases at V and 3 bases at J, with 15 bases in the middle.